Sequencing of this T cell receptor (beta chain) was carried out in a study of blood T cell repertoires in COVID-19. At the level of the study: The analysed material was cDNA or gDNA that came from T cells, B-cell-depleted T cells, or PBMCs.

Profiled with immunoSEQ multiplex PCR; TCRdb holds only in-frame clones, not every one. Of over 200,000 clones listed, 83% are singletons. There are 14 residues in the CDR3. CDR1 and CDR2 from the germline V gene are SQVTM and ANQGSEA. V was shortened by 1 base and J by 5 bases, with 14 bases between the two germline ends. This TCR derives from a woman in her 40s with active or convalescent COVID-19. The sequenced sample consisted of peripheral blood. The chain joins TRBV29-1 to TRBJ1-1; TRBD1 is a possible D gene (6 bases). The CDR3 sequence: CSVEVAGDGTEAFF. CDR3 nucleotide sequence: TGCAGCGTTGAAGTGGCAGGGGATGGGACTGAAGCTTTCTTT.